The clone carrying this T cell receptor (beta chain) was found a few times. Its antigen remains unknown. These data come from a study of identical twins. Study results and limitations: Researchers caution that invariant MAIT and iNKT cells could partly confound zero-insertion analyses. Fewer insertions characterized abundant cord blood beta clonotypes, whereas memory repertoires showed none.

Germline V gene sequence: CDR1 DFQATT, CDR2 SNEGSKA (reference sequence). The CDR3 runs to 12 residues. V lost 7 bases to trimming and J lost 2 bases, with 10 bases between them. Through template switching, a universal primer site was introduced, and the cDNA contained unique molecular identifiers. In TCRdb, the 5' RACE reads were re-called with MiXCR into one record per CDR3 protein. The sample includes about 900,000 distinct CDR3 sequences, over 9% of them seen just once. These data also featured in a second study, about yellow fever vaccine responses in identical twins.

Sample: PBMCs. The sequence was obtained from a woman under 30 in good health. The chain combines TRBV20-1 with TRBJ2-3; no clear D gene. CDR3 sequence reads: CSGGGFTDTQYF. DNA of the CDR3: TGCAGTGGTGGCGGATTCACAGATACGCAGTATTTT.